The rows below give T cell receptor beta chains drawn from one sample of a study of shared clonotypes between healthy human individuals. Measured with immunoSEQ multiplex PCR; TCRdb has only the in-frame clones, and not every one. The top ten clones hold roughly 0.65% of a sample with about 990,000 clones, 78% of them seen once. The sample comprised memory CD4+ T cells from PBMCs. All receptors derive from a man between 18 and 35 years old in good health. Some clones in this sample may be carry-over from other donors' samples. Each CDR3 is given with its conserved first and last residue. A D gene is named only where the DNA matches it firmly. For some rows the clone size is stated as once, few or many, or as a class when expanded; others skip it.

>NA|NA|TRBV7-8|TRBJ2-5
CASSLAPRETQYF
TGTGCCAGCAGCTTAGCTCCCAGGGAGACCCAGTACTTC
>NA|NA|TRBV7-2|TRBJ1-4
CASSLGWGGVLFF
TGTGCCAGCAGCTTAGGGTGGGGCGGGGTCCTGTTTTTT
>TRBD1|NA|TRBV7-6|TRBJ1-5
CASSAGTGWNQPQHF
TGTGCCAGCAGCGCAGGGACAGGGTGGAATCAGCCCCAGCATTTT
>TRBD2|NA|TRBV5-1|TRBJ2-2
CASSSTSGNTGELFF
TGCGCCAGCAGCTCGACTAGCGGGAACACCGGGGAGCTGTTTTTT
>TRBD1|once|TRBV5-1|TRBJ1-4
CASSPGQGASEKLFF
TGCGCCAGCAGCCCTGGTCAGGGGGCGTCTGAAAAACTGTTTTTT
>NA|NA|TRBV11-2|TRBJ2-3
CASSLGADTQYF
TGTGCCAGCAGTCTGGGGGCAGATACGCAGTATTTT
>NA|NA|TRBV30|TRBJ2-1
CAWSETTYNEQFF
TGTGCCTGGAGCGAGACCACCTACAATGAGCAGTTCTTC
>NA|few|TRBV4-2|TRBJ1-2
CASSPRQSGGGYTF
TGTGCCAGCAGCCCCCGCCAGTCGGGTGGTGGCTACACCTTC
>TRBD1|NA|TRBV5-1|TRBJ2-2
CASSGWTGRTGELFF
TGCGCCAGCAGCGGATGGACAGGGCGGACCGGGGAGCTGTTTTTT
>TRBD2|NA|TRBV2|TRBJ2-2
CASRRWTSGSGTGELFF
TGTGCCAGCAGGAGATGGACTAGCGGGAGCGGGACCGGGGAGCTGTTTTTT
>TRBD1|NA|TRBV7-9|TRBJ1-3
CATPLRSGQPISGNTIYF
TGTGCCACCCCGCTCCGATCGGGACAGCCTATCTCTGGAAACACCATATATTTT
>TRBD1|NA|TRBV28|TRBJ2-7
CASSSGQPEIEQYF
TGTGCCAGCAGTTCGGGACAGCCGGAGATTGAGCAGTACTTC
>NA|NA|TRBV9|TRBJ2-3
CASSRGGLRDFTDTQYF
TGTGCCAGCAGCCGAGGGGGTTTGAGGGACTTCACAGATACGCAGTATTTT
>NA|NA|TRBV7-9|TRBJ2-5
CASSLSQTRETQYF
TGTGCCAGCAGCTTAAGCCAAACTCGGGAGACCCAGTACTTC
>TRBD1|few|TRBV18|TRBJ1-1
CASSLGTGGNTEAFF
TGTGCCAGCTCACTCGGGACAGGGGGGAACACTGAAGCTTTCTTT
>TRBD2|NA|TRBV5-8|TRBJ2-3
CASSVSSGSVTDTQYF
TGTGCCAGCAGCGTCTCTAGCGGGAGTGTAACAGATACGCAGTATTTT
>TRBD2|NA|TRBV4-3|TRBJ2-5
CASSQDTSGGGETQYF
TGCGCCAGCAGCCAAGATACTAGCGGGGGTGGAGAGACCCAGTACTTC
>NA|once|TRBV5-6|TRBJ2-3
CASSSRQGPDTQYF
TGTGCCAGCAGCTCGAGGCAGGGACCAGATACGCAGTATTTT
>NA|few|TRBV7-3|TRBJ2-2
CASSFGPKGELFF
TGTGCCAGCAGCTTTGGACCAAAGGGGGAGCTGTTTTTT
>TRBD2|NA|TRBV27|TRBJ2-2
CASSFKAGGPGTGELFF
TGTGCCAGCAGTTTCAAGGCGGGAGGGCCTGGGACCGGGGAGCTGTTTTTT
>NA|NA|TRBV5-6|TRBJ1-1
CASSLVRGTEAFF
TGTGCCAGCAGCTTGGTGAGGGGCACTGAAGCTTTCTTT
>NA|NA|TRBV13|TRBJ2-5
CASSLSALQETQYF
TGTGCCAGCAGCTTATCAGCGCTCCAAGAGACCCAGTACTTC
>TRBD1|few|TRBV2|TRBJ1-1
CASSPEGQGWTEAFF
TGTGCCAGCAGTCCCGAAGGACAGGGATGGACTGAAGCTTTCTTT
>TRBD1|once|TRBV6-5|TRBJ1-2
CATLRDRGSGYTF
TGTGCCACCCTCCGGGACAGGGGGAGTGGCTACACCTTC
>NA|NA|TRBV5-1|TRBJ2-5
CASSLAPGQQETQYF
TGCGCCAGCAGCTTGGCGCCGGGGCAACAAGAGACCCAGTACTTC
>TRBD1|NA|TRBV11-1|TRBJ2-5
CASSLGPDRAETQYF
TGTGCCAGCAGCTTGGGCCCGGACAGGGCAGAGACCCAGTACTTC
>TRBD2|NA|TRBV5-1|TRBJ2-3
CASSLELAGASTDTQYF
TGCGCCAGCAGCTTGGAACTAGCGGGAGCTAGCACAGATACGCAGTATTTT
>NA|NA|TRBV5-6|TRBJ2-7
CASSWTVSSYEQYF
TGTGCCAGCAGCTGGACAGTTAGCTCCTACGAGCAGTACTTC
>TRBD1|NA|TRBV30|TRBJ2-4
CAWRGQGAAKNIQYF
TGTGCCTGGAGAGGACAGGGGGCGGCCAAAAACATTCAGTACTTC
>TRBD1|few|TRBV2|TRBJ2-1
CASSEPYQRDRSSYNEQFF
TGTGCCAGCAGTGAACCGTACCAAAGGGACAGGAGCTCCTACAATGAGCAGTTCTTC
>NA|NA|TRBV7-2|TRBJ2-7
CASSPEGGTYEQYF
TGTGCCAGCAGCCCAGAAGGGGGAACCTACGAGCAGTACTTC
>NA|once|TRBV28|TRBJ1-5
CASSPWTDSNQPQHF
TGTGCCAGCAGTCCCTGGACAGATAGCAATCAGCCCCAGCATTTT
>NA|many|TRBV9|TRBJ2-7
CASSVEGHSYEQYF
TGTGCCAGCAGCGTAGAGGGACACTCCTACGAGCAGTACTTC
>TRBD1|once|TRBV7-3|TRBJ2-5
CASSLDRGRETQYF
TGTGCCAGCAGCTTGGACAGGGGCCGAGAGACCCAGTACTTC
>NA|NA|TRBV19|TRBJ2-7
CASSIGQEYEQYF
TGTGCCAGTAGTATAGGACAGGAGTACGAGCAGTACTTC
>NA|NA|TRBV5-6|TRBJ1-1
CASSLLTATEAFF
TGTGCCAGCAGCTTGCTGACGGCCACTGAAGCTTTCTTT
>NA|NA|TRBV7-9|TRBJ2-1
CATPPLSSYNEQFF
TGTGCCACGCCCCCCCTGAGCTCCTACAATGAGCAGTTCTTC
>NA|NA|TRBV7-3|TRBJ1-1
CASSIGRGNTEAFF
TGTGCCAGCAGCATCGGCAGGGGGAACACTGAAGCTTTCTTT
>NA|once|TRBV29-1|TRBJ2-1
CSVPGNEQFF
TGCAGCGTTCCTGGTAATGAGCAGTTCTTC
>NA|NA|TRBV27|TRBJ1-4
CASSSGLGQPNEKLFF
TGTGCCAGCAGTTCGGGCTTAGGACAGCCTAATGAAAAACTGTTTTTT
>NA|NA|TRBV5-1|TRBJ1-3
CASSLATSSGNTIYF
TGCGCCAGCAGCTTGGCTACATCCTCTGGAAACACCATATATTTT
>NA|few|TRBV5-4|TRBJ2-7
CASSPRTGYEQYF
TGTGCCAGCAGCCCGAGGACGGGATACGAGCAGTACTTC
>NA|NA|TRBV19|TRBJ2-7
CASSRGTPSNLYEQYF
TGTGCCAGTAGTAGAGGGACCCCCTCGAACCTCTACGAGCAGTACTTC
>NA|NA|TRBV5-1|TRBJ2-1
CASSSGLRGNEQFF
TGCGCCAGCAGCTCGGGACTCCGGGGGAATGAGCAGTTCTTC
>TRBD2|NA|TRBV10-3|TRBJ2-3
CATAVGLAGPDTQYF
TGTGCCACTGCCGTGGGGCTAGCGGGGCCAGATACGCAGTATTTT
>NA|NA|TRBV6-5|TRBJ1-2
CASRLPRDGNYGYTF
TGTGCCAGCAGATTACCCCGGGACGGGAACTATGGCTACACCTTC
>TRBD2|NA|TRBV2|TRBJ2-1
CASVAGEYNEQFF
TGTGCCAGCGTAGCGGGTGAATACAATGAGCAGTTCTTC
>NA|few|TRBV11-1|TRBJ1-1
CASSWRGTEAFF
TGTGCCAGCAGCTGGAGGGGCACTGAAGCTTTCTTT
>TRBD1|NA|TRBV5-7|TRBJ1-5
CASSPWVVVTGVQPQHF
TGTGCCAGCAGCCCGTGGGTGGTGGTGACAGGGGTTCAGCCCCAGCATTTT
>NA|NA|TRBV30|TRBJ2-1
CAWRGGEDYSYNEQFF
TGTGCCTGGAGAGGGGGGGAGGACTACTCCTACAATGAGCAGTTCTTC
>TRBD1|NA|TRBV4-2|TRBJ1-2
CASSQLGTAYIYGYTF
TGTGCCAGCAGCCAACTAGGGACAGCTTATATCTATGGCTACACCTTC
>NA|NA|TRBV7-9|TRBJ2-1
CASSLSTHIYNEQFF
TGTGCCAGCAGCTTGTCCACCCATATATACAATGAGCAGTTCTTC
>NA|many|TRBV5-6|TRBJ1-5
CASSLEPDQPQHF
TGTGCCAGCAGCTTGGAACCTGATCAGCCCCAGCATTTT
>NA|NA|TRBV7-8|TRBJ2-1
CASSLEPGAGLTYNEQFF
TGTGCCAGCAGCTTAGAGCCGGGAGCCGGGTTGACCTACAATGAGCAGTTCTTC
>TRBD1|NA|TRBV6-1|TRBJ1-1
CASRDRGRTEAFF
TGTGCCAGCAGGGACAGGGGGAGGACTGAAGCTTTCTTT
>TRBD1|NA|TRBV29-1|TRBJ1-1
CSVEGAGPTFF
TGCAGCGTCGAGGGGGCTGGGCCGACTTTCTTT
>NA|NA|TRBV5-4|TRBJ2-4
CASSFGGAGKNIQYF
TGTGCCAGCAGCTTCGGGGGCGCAGGGAAAAACATTCAGTACTTC
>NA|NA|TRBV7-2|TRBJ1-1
CASSPQGSSEAFF
TGTGCCAGCAGCCCCCAGGGATCCAGTGAAGCTTTCTTT
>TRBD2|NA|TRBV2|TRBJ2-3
CASRRTSERTDTQYF
TGTGCCAGCAGACGGACTAGCGAGCGCACAGATACGCAGTATTTT